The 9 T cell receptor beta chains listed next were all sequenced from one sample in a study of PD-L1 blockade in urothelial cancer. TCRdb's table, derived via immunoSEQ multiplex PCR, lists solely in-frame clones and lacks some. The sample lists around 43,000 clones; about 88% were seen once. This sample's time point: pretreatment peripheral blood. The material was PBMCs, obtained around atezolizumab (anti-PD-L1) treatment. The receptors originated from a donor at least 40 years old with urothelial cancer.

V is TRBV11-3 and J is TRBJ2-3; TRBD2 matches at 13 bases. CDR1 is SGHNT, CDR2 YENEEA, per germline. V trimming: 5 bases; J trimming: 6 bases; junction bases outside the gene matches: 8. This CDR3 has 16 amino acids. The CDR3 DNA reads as TGTGCCAGCAGCATTGGACTAGCGGGAGTGACGGATACGCAGTATTTT. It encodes CASSIGLAGVTDTQYF.

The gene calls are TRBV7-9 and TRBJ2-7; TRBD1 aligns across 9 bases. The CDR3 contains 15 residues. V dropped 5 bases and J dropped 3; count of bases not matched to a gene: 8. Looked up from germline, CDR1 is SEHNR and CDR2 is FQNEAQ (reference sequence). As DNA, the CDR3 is TGTGCCAGCAGCCTAACAGGGGGCGCCGACTACGAGCAGTACTTC. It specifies CASSLTGGADYEQYF.

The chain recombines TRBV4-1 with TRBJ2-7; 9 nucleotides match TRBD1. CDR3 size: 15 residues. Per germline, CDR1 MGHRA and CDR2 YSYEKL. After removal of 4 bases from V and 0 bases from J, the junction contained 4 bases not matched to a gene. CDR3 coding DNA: TGCGCCAGCAGCCGCAGACAGGGGGACTCCTACGAGCAGTACTTC. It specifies CASSRRQGDSYEQYF.

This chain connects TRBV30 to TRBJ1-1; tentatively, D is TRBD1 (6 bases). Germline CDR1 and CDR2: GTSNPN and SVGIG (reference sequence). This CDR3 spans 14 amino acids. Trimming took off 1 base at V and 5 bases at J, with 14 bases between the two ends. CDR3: CAWSAPNRVTEAFF. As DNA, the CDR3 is TGTGCCTGGAGTGCCCCAAACAGGGTTACTGAAGCTTTCTTT.

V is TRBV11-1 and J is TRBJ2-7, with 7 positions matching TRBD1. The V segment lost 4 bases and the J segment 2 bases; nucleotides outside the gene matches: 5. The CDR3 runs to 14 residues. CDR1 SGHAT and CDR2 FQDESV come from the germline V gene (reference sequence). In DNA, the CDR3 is TGTGCCAGCAGCTACCTGACAGGGACCTACGAGCAGTACTTC. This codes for CASSYLTGTYEQYF.

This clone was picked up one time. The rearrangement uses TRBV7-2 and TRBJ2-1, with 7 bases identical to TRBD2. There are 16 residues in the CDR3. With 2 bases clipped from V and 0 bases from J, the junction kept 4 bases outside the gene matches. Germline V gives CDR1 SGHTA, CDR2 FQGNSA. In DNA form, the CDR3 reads TGTGCCAGCAGCTTATACCGCGGGAGCTCCTACAATGAGCAGTTCTTC. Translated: CASSLYRGSSYNEQFF.

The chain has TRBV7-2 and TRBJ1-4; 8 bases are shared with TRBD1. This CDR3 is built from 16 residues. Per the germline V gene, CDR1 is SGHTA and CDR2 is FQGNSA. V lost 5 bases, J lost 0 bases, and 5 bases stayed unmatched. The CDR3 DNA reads TGTGCCAGCAGCCGCGACAGGGGCGCAACTAATGAAAAACTGTTTTTT. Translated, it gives CASSRDRGATNEKLFF.

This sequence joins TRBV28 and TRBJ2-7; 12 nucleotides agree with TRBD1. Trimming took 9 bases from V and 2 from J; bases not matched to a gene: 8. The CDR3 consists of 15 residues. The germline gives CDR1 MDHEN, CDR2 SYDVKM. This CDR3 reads CARLRGQGAPYEQYF. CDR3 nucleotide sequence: TGTGCCAGGCTTCGGGGACAGGGGGCTCCCTACGAGCAGTACTTC.

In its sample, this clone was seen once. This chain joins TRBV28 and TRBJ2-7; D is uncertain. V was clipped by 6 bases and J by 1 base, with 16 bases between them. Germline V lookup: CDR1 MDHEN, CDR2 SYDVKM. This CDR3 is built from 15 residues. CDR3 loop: CASSPFHAGSYEQYF. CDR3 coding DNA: TGTGCCAGCAGCCCATTCCACGCCGGGTCCTACGAGCAGTACTTC.